The subject of this entry is one T cell receptor beta chain. The antigen is undetermined. The germline V gene has CDR1 SNHLY and CDR2 FYNNEI. The CDR3 loop spans 16 amino acids. J gave up 6 bases and V 7 bases, and 7 bases lay outside the gene matches. This entry belongs to a study of graft-versus-host responses after intestinal transplantation. Clones were sequenced by immunoSEQ multiplex PCR, and TCRdb holds only the in-frame ones, with some missing. The table has under 45,000 clones, over 85% seen once. General study results and limits: High graft-versus-host to host-versus-graft clonal ratios were seen in allografts of patients with graft-donor T cell macrochimerism. Recipient-marrow GvH clones were detected, some having first appeared in ileum or blood.

The material sequenced was PBMCs, taken less than 280 days after transplant. The chain couples TRBV2 to TRBJ2-1; 15 bases map to TRBD2. The clonotype originates from a human patient who received an intestinal transplant, so some T cells may come from the graft donor. The CDR3 region is CASTGLAGGPGNEQFF. The CDR3 coding sequence is TGTGCCAGCACCGGACTAGCGGGGGGGCCAGGCAATGAGCAGTTCTTC.